Listed below are T cell receptor beta chains from one sample, sequenced in a study of T-cell memory formation after mild COVID-19. Each CDR3 protein is one row after TCRdb ran MiXCR on the 5' RACE reads. The sample records 300,000 to 400,000 distinct CDR3 sequences, 13% to 15% being singletons. Sequencing was performed on PBMCs or a T cell subset sorted from them (not recorded which). The receptors come from a man between 18 and 29 years old who had mild COVID-19 (a few samples of this study predate the infection). Cell type and time point are not known. CDR3s include the opening cysteine and the closing phenylalanine or tryptophan. D genes are given only for firm matches. A row's size may be missing; if present it is once, few, many or a size class.

cdr3_nt: TGTGCCAGCAGCTTCGACGAACATCAGCCCCAGCATTTT; cdr3_aa: CASSFDEHQPQHF; clone_size: few; d_call: NA; j_call: TRBJ1-5; v_call: TRBV7-8
cdr3_nt: TGTGCCAGCACCGAGGACAGGGTGAACACTGAAGCTTTCTTT; cdr3_aa: CASTEDRVNTEAFF; clone_size: NA; d_call: TRBD1; j_call: TRBJ1-1; v_call: TRBV6-1
cdr3_nt: TGTGCCAGCAGCGTAGTGAGACTAGCAGGGAACACCGGGGAGCTGTTTTTT; cdr3_aa: CASSVVRLAGNTGELFF; clone_size: NA; d_call: TRBD2; j_call: TRBJ2-2; v_call: TRBV9
cdr3_nt: TGTGCCAGCAGTTCAAACAGGGTCAAAGAGACCCAGTACTTC; cdr3_aa: CASSSNRVKETQYF; clone_size: many; d_call: NA; j_call: TRBJ2-5; v_call: TRBV12-3/TRBV12-4
cdr3_nt: TGTGCCAGCAGTCTAGGGGGGGCTACTGAAGCTTTCTTT; cdr3_aa: CASSLGGATEAFF; clone_size: many; d_call: NA; j_call: TRBJ1-1; v_call: TRBV12-3/TRBV12-4
cdr3_nt: TGCAGCGTTTCACAGGGGGCGTGGGGCTACACCTTC; cdr3_aa: CSVSQGAWGYTF; clone_size: few; d_call: TRBD1; j_call: TRBJ1-2; v_call: TRBV29-1
cdr3_nt: TGCAGTGCTCTTGGACTGTATAATTCACCCCTCCACTTT; cdr3_aa: CSALGLYNSPLHF; clone_size: NA; d_call: NA; j_call: TRBJ1-6; v_call: TRBV20-1
cdr3_nt: TGTGCCAGCGGACAGAAAGAGACCCAGTACTTC; cdr3_aa: CASGQKETQYF; clone_size: few; d_call: NA; j_call: TRBJ2-5; v_call: TRBV6-5
cdr3_nt: TGCAGTGCCGCGTACCAGATCTACGAGCAGTACTTC; cdr3_aa: CSAAYQIYEQYF; clone_size: NA; d_call: NA; j_call: TRBJ2-7; v_call: TRBV20-1
cdr3_nt: TGCGCCAGCAGCTTGGCCTTGAGCTCCTATAATTCACCCCTCCACTTT; cdr3_aa: CASSLALSSYNSPLHF; clone_size: NA; d_call: NA; j_call: TRBJ1-6; v_call: TRBV5-1
cdr3_nt: TGTGCCATCAGTGAGTCGACTTTGGGCGGGAACGAGCAGTACTTC; cdr3_aa: CAISESTLGGNEQYF; clone_size: NA; d_call: NA; j_call: TRBJ2-7; v_call: TRBV10-3
cdr3_nt: TGCGCCAGCAGCCAACCGACGCAGGGCACTGAAGCTTTCTTT; cdr3_aa: CASSQPTQGTEAFF; clone_size: NA; d_call: NA; j_call: TRBJ1-1; v_call: TRBV4-1
cdr3_nt: TGCGCCAGCAGCTTTCATGGGAACACTGAAGCTTTCTTT; cdr3_aa: CASSFHGNTEAFF; clone_size: many; d_call: NA; j_call: TRBJ1-1; v_call: TRBV5-1
cdr3_nt: TGTGCCAGCAGCCAGGCGGGACACACTGAAGCTTTCTTT; cdr3_aa: CASSQAGHTEAFF; clone_size: few; d_call: NA; j_call: TRBJ1-1; v_call: TRBV28
cdr3_nt: TGTGCCAGCAGCTTAAGGGGACTAGGAGATAGTCCGGAGACCCAGTACTTC; cdr3_aa: CASSLRGLGDSPETQYF; clone_size: many; d_call: TRBD2; j_call: TRBJ2-5; v_call: TRBV7-3
cdr3_nt: TGTGCCTGGAGTGAAGGCCTAAACTATGGCTACACCTTC; cdr3_aa: CAWSEGLNYGYTF; clone_size: NA; d_call: NA; j_call: TRBJ1-2; v_call: TRBV30
cdr3_nt: TGTGCCAGCAGCGCAGGCGGGGACGAGCAGTACTTC; cdr3_aa: CASSAGGDEQYF; clone_size: NA; d_call: NA; j_call: TRBJ2-7; v_call: TRBV7-3
cdr3_nt: TGCGCCAGCAGCCAAGATTTCGCCAGCCTTTCCTACGAGCAGTACTTC; cdr3_aa: CASSQDFASLSYEQYF; clone_size: many; d_call: NA; j_call: TRBJ2-7; v_call: TRBV4-1
cdr3_nt: TGTGCCAGCAGTTACTCCCTTCAGAGGCCGGACTACAATGAGCAGTTCTTC; cdr3_aa: CASSYSLQRPDYNEQFF; clone_size: few; d_call: NA; j_call: TRBJ2-1; v_call: TRBV6-6
cdr3_nt: TGCGCCAGCAGCTTGGCCTTTTTGGGGTCACCCCTCCACTTT; cdr3_aa: CASSLAFLGSPLHF; clone_size: few; d_call: NA; j_call: TRBJ1-6; v_call: TRBV5-1
cdr3_nt: TGCAGCGTTGAGCGGGACATACCTAACTATGGCTACACCTTC; cdr3_aa: CSVERDIPNYGYTF; clone_size: NA; d_call: NA; j_call: TRBJ1-2; v_call: TRBV29-1
cdr3_nt: TGCGCCAGCAGCTTGAATGTTGGGGTTAACTCTGGAAACACCATATATTTT; cdr3_aa: CASSLNVGVNSGNTIYF; clone_size: NA; d_call: NA; j_call: TRBJ1-3; v_call: TRBV5-1
cdr3_nt: TGCGCCAGCAGCTCCCGGAGGGACCTTGGGTCAGATACGCAGTATTTT; cdr3_aa: CASSSRRDLGSDTQYF; clone_size: few; d_call: NA; j_call: TRBJ2-3; v_call: TRBV5-1
cdr3_nt: TGCGCCAGCAGCTCCTATGGCGGGGTAGGGGAGCTGTTTTTT; cdr3_aa: CASSSYGGVGELFF; clone_size: few; d_call: NA; j_call: TRBJ2-2; v_call: TRBV5-1
cdr3_nt: TGTGCCAGTAGTCGCGAGACAGCCTACGAGCAGTACTTC; cdr3_aa: CASSRETAYEQYF; clone_size: few; d_call: NA; j_call: TRBJ2-7; v_call: TRBV19
cdr3_nt: TGCGCCAGCACGGGGGCTCCGAGGGCCCAAGAGACCCAGTACTTC; cdr3_aa: CASTGAPRAQETQYF; clone_size: few; d_call: NA; j_call: TRBJ2-5; v_call: TRBV5-1
cdr3_nt: TGCAGCGCGACAGTTTCCTCCTACGAGCAGTACTTC; cdr3_aa: CSATVSSYEQYF; clone_size: NA; d_call: NA; j_call: TRBJ2-7; v_call: TRBV29-1
cdr3_nt: TGCAGTGCTAGGCACAGGTTCCAAGAGACCCAGTACTTC; cdr3_aa: CSARHRFQETQYF; clone_size: NA; d_call: NA; j_call: TRBJ2-5; v_call: TRBV20-1
cdr3_nt: TGTGCGGCTGGGGTTAGCTCCTACAATGAGCAGTTCTTC; cdr3_aa: CAAGVSSYNEQFF; clone_size: NA; d_call: NA; j_call: TRBJ2-1; v_call: TRBV6-5
cdr3_nt: TGTGCCAGCAGTCCCCGTTTAGGGGATTCACCCCTCCACTTT; cdr3_aa: CASSPRLGDSPLHF; clone_size: few; d_call: NA; j_call: TRBJ1-6; v_call: TRBV27
cdr3_nt: TGCAGTTCGTACGCTTCAAGGTTTGGAATCTCTGGGGCCAACGTCCTGACTTTC; cdr3_aa: CSSYASRFGISGANVLTF; clone_size: few; d_call: NA; j_call: TRBJ2-6; v_call: TRBV20-1
cdr3_nt: TGCAGTGCGAAGGGGGGGGCTCGCAATCAGCCCCAGCATTTT; cdr3_aa: CSAKGGARNQPQHF; clone_size: NA; d_call: NA; j_call: TRBJ1-5; v_call: TRBV20-1
cdr3_nt: TGTGCCAGCTCACCCCAGACAGGGGCCGATACGCAGTATTTT; cdr3_aa: CASSPQTGADTQYF; clone_size: NA; d_call: TRBD1; j_call: TRBJ2-3; v_call: TRBV18
cdr3_nt: TGTGCCACCCTAGCGGGGGTGAGCACCTACGAGCAGTACTTC; cdr3_aa: CATLAGVSTYEQYF; clone_size: NA; d_call: TRBD2; j_call: TRBJ2-7; v_call: TRBV27
cdr3_nt: TGCAGCGTTGAAGAAACCGGGGGCTACAATGAGCAGTTCTTC; cdr3_aa: CSVEETGGYNEQFF; clone_size: few; d_call: NA; j_call: TRBJ2-1; v_call: TRBV29-1
cdr3_nt: TGTGCCAGCAGCTACTTACAGGGTGACCAAGAGACCCAGTACTTC; cdr3_aa: CASSYLQGDQETQYF; clone_size: NA; d_call: NA; j_call: TRBJ2-5; v_call: TRBV7-9
cdr3_nt: TGTGCCAGCAGTGGCGGCCCCGGCGGGGAGACCCAGTACTTC; cdr3_aa: CASSGGPGGETQYF; clone_size: few; d_call: NA; j_call: TRBJ2-5; v_call: TRBV6-5
cdr3_nt: TGTGCCAGCAGCTTGCAGACGTGGGCGGCGGTGAACACTGAAGCTTTCTTT; cdr3_aa: CASSLQTWAAVNTEAFF; clone_size: NA; d_call: NA; j_call: TRBJ1-1; v_call: TRBV5-4
cdr3_nt: TGCGCCAGCGGGAGTGACAGCGGGGGGCCCACAGATACGCAGTATTTT; cdr3_aa: CASGSDSGGPTDTQYF; clone_size: many; d_call: TRBD2; j_call: TRBJ2-3; v_call: TRBV5-1
cdr3_nt: TGTGCCAGCAGCCGAGGACAGGGGGCGTTCGGGGCCAACGTCCTGACTTTC; cdr3_aa: CASSRGQGAFGANVLTF; clone_size: few; d_call: TRBD1; j_call: TRBJ2-6; v_call: TRBV7-8
cdr3_nt: TGTGCCAGCCGAAACCATCTTAGCGGAGATACGCAGTATTTT; cdr3_aa: CASRNHLSGDTQYF; clone_size: NA; d_call: NA; j_call: TRBJ2-3; v_call: TRBV6-5
cdr3_nt: TGTGCCAGCAGCCCTCGACAGGGGACGGGCGGCTACACCTTC; cdr3_aa: CASSPRQGTGGYTF; clone_size: many; d_call: TRBD1; j_call: TRBJ1-2; v_call: TRBV12-3/TRBV12-4
cdr3_nt: TGTGCCATCAAAGACCAGGGCCAGCCCCAGCATTTT; cdr3_aa: CAIKDQGQPQHF; clone_size: NA; d_call: NA; j_call: TRBJ1-5; v_call: TRBV10-3
cdr3_nt: TGCGCCAGCAGCTTCGGAGACTATGGCTACACCTTC; cdr3_aa: CASSFGDYGYTF; clone_size: NA; d_call: NA; j_call: TRBJ1-2; v_call: TRBV5-1
cdr3_nt: TGTGCCAGCAGCTTTCCGGCAGGGTCAGATACGCAGTATTTT; cdr3_aa: CASSFPAGSDTQYF; clone_size: NA; d_call: NA; j_call: TRBJ2-3; v_call: TRBV7-9
cdr3_nt: TGCGCCAGCAGACTTGAAGGTGGGCACTATGGCTACACCTTC; cdr3_aa: CASRLEGGHYGYTF; clone_size: few; d_call: NA; j_call: TRBJ1-2; v_call: TRBV5-1